The 21 T cell receptor beta chains presented below share a single source sample, sequenced in a study of OX40 agonist ivuxolimab in advanced cancers. This table comes from immunoSEQ multiplex PCR, and its TCRdb copy is limited to in-frame clones, with some not included. The profile covers roughly 49,000 clones, with roughly 88% appearing a single time and 3.4% taken by the ten largest. The starting material was CD4+ or CD8+ T cells sorted from blood, obtained in a trial of the OX40 agonist ivuxolimab. The receptors here all came from an adult with an advanced solid tumor such as melanoma, head and neck, liver or kidney cancer.

The chain uses TRBV5-4 and TRBJ2-3; TRBD1 matches at 7 bases. Per the germline V gene, CDR1 is SGHNT and CDR2 is YYREEE (reference sequence). The CDR3 has 14 amino acids. V dropped 3 bases and J dropped 2; count of bases not matched to a gene: 3. CDR3 nucleotides: TGTGCCAGCAGCTGGGACAGAGCCACAGATACGCAGTATTTT. It codes for CASSWDRATDTQYF.

The V and J genes are TRBV6-6 and TRBJ1-1; D gene unclear. Trimming left V 6 bases short and J 1 base short, with 12 bases between. This CDR3 contains 14 residues. Germline V CDR1 and CDR2: MNHNY, SVGAGI (reference sequence). The CDR3 DNA sequence: TGTGCCAGCAGCTCCCGGCAATCGAACACTGAAGCTTTCTTT. This translates into CASSSRQSNTEAFF.

In its sample, this clone was seen once. The chain couples TRBV7-6 to TRBJ2-2; D remains ambiguous. With 7 bases removed from V and 5 bases from J, the gap between germline ends came to 14 bases. Germline V gene lookup returns CDR1 SGHVS and CDR2 FNYEAQ. The CDR3 is made up of 14 amino acids. The CDR3 coding sequence is TGTGCCAGCATTTCCGGTTTGGGGACCGGGGAGCTGTTTTTT. This encodes CASISGLGTGELFF.

V usage is TRBV4-1 and J usage is TRBJ2-5, with D hard to call. The CDR3 consists of 15 residues. CDR1 and CDR2 from the germline V gene are MGHRA and YSYEKL. The ends were cut back, 4 bases at V and 4 bases at J, with 16 bases in the middle. CDR3 sequence (DNA): TGCGCCAGCAGCCGACTCTCAGGTTCGGGAGAGACCCAGTACTTC. Translating gives CASSRLSGSGETQYF.

This chain connects TRBV19 to TRBJ2-7, with TRBD1 matching 9 bases. The germline V gene has CDR1 LNHDA and CDR2 SQIVND (reference sequence). The CDR3 has 14 amino acids. Trimming cost V 4 bases and J 0 bases; bases outside gene matches: 1. CDR3 sequence reads: CASSRGQGSYEQYF. Written as DNA, the CDR3 is TGTGCCAGTAGTAGGGGACAGGGCTCCTACGAGCAGTACTTC.

This sequence joins TRBV5-1 and TRBJ1-5; no clear D. This CDR3 is built from 14 residues. V lost 4 bases, J lost 1 base, and 9 bases lay in between. Germline loops: CDR1 SGHRS, CDR2 YFSETQ. This chain's CDR3 is CASSNGSSNQPQHF. In DNA, the CDR3 is TGCGCCAGCAGCAATGGCTCGAGCAATCAGCCCCAGCATTTT.

The sample holds one count of this clone. The gene calls are TRBV6-6 and TRBJ1-4; D is unresolved. Trimming pared 5 bases from V and 6 bases from J, leaving 16 bases between. The CDR3 spans 15 residues. Per the germline V gene, CDR1 is MNHNY and CDR2 is SVGAGI (reference sequence). For the CDR3, the DNA is TGTGCCAGCAGTCCCCGCGACCCGTCTTATGAAAAACTGTTTTTT. Amino acid sequence: CASSPRDPSYEKLFF.

The chain employs TRBV7-2 and TRBJ1-3, with D possibly matching TRBD1 (6 bases). Germline-derived CDR1 and CDR2 are SGHTA and FQGNSA. The V end lost 2 bases, the J end lost 3 bases, and 11 bases lay between the germline ends. This CDR3 comprises 15 residues. The CDR3 loop reads CASSLWGAFGNTIYF. CDR3 DNA sequence: TGTGCCAGCAGCTTATGGGGGGCTTTTGGAAACACCATATATTTT.

The chain is built from TRBV21-1 and TRBJ2-1; the D segment call TRBD2 is taken from the table without a DNA check. TRBV21-1 is a recognized pseudogene. This CDR3 has 21 amino acids. This chain's CDR3 is CASSSSEVGGLEDPSYNEQFF. The CDR3 coding sequence is TGTGCCAGCAGCTCCTCAGAAGTTGGAGGACTAGAGGACCCATCCTACAATGAGCAGTTCTTC.

CDR3 sequence reads: CASRLAGLATGELFF. CDR3 nucleotide sequence: TGTGCCAGCAGGCTCGCCGGACTAGCCACCGGGGAGCTGTTTTTT. This chain connects TRBV7-2 to TRBJ2-2, with 8 positions matching TRBD2. The CDR3 has 15 amino acids. The germline gives CDR1 SGHTA, CDR2 FQGNSA. The ends lost 6 bases at V and 4 bases at J; junction bases unmatched: 7.

This clone was found a few times. V usage is TRBV28 and J usage is TRBJ2-2, with 7 bases aligning to TRBD1. Germline lookup yields CDR1 MDHEN and CDR2 SYDVKM. The CDR3 is 16 residues long. The V segment lost 10 bases and the J segment 6 bases; nucleotides outside the gene matches: 17. CDR3 protein: CATDPQRGRIPGELFF. The CDR3 DNA follows: TGTGCCACCGATCCACAAAGGGGGCGCATCCCCGGGGAGCTGTTTTTT.

CDR3 in amino acids: CASSQTTTQETQYF. CDR3 in DNA: TGCGCCAGCAGCCAGACTACCACCCAAGAGACCCAGTACTTC. J is TRBJ2-5 and V is TRBV4-1, with D possibly being TRBD2 (5 bases). V was clipped by 3 bases and J by 1 base, with 9 bases between them. This CDR3 comprises 14 residues. Per germline, CDR1 MGHRA and CDR2 YSYEKL.

The chain employs TRBV7-2 and TRBJ2-3, with 10 positions matching TRBD1. CDR3 length: 14 amino acids. Germline V CDR1 and CDR2: SGHTA, FQGNSA. J lost 10 bases, V lost 1 base, and 5 bases had no gene match. CDR3: CASSLGGTGVPQYF. The CDR3 DNA follows: TGTGCCAGCAGCTTAGGAGGGACAGGGGTTCCGCAGTATTTT.

The genes are TRBV11-3 and TRBJ1-1; D gene unclear. The germline CDR1 and CDR2 sequences are SGHNT and YENEEA. The CDR3 is 13 amino acids. The V end was cut by 1 base, the J end by 2 bases, with 5 bases between. CDR3 sequence: CASSLGRNTEAFF. In DNA form, the CDR3 reads TGTGCCAGCAGCTTAGGCAGAAACACTGAAGCTTTCTTT.

The chain links TRBV19 to TRBJ2-7; D remains unclear. The CDR3 sequence is 16 residues long. The V gene lost 1 base and the J gene lost 0 bases, with 13 bases spanning the gap. Looked up from germline, CDR1 is LNHDA and CDR2 is SQIVND (reference sequence). Written as DNA, the CDR3 is TGTGCCAGTAGTATAGGGTCTCCCTCAAGCTCCTACGAGCAGTACTTC. As protein: CASSIGSPSSSYEQYF.

This clone is a singleton in its sample. The rearrangement uses TRBV2 and TRBJ1-4; 9 bases fit TRBD1. The CDR3 covers 14 residues. V lost 6 bases, J lost 7 bases, and 6 bases stayed unmatched. The germline V gene encodes CDR1 SNHLY and CDR2 FYNNEI. CDR3 coding DNA: TGTGCCAGCAGGGTCGGGACAGGGACTGAAAAACTGTTTTTT. It yields the protein CASRVGTGTEKLFF. Combining the CDR3 with reference TRBV2 and TRBJ1-4 gives the whole variable domain EPEVTQTPSHQVTQMGQEVILRCVPISNHLYFYWYRQILGQKVEFLVSFYNNEISEKSEIFDDQFSVERPDGSNFTLKIRSTKLEDSAMYFCASRVGTGTEKLFFGSGTQLSVL.

The chain links TRBV10-3 to TRBJ2-7; 8 bases agree with TRBD2. With V trimmed by 6 bases and J by 4 bases, 8 bases remained unmatched. The CDR3 loop spans 14 amino acids. Germline CDR1 ENHRY, CDR2 SYGVKD. The DNA for the CDR3 is TGTGCCATCAGGGACAGCGGGAGCCTTTACGAGCAGTACTTC. This translates into CAIRDSGSLYEQYF.

The CDR3 sequence: CASSPRDRGGGELFF. The CDR3 region has the DNA TGCGCCAGCAGCCCCCGGGACAGGGGAGGCGGGGAGCTGTTTTTT. V usage is TRBV4-1 and J usage is TRBJ2-2; 10 bases agree with TRBD1. Germline V gene data show CDR1 as MGHRA and CDR2 as YSYEKL. Trimming took 4 bases from V and 7 from J; bases not matched to a gene: 6. The CDR3 loop spans 15 amino acids.

The chain uses TRBV5-1 and TRBJ1-1; D call uncertain. The CDR3 sequence is 13 residues long. Germline CDR1 SGHRS, CDR2 YFSETQ. V gave up 0 bases and J gave up 1 base, with 4 bases separating them. In DNA, the CDR3 is TGCGCCAGCAGCTTGGGGGGGAACACTGAAGCTTTCTTT. It encodes CASSLGGNTEAFF.

The gene calls are TRBV4-1 and TRBJ1-5; no definite D call. Trimming left V 1 base short and J 0 bases short, with 7 bases between. Germline V lookup: CDR1 MGHRA, CDR2 YSYEKL. This CDR3 is built from 15 residues. The chain's CDR3 is CASSQGRNSNQPQHF. In DNA, the CDR3 is TGCGCCAGCAGCCAAGGCAGGAATAGCAATCAGCCCCAGCATTTT.

The chain has TRBV2 and TRBJ2-7, with TRBD1 matching over 12 bases. Germline values: CDR1 SNHLY, CDR2 FYNNEI. V lost 10 bases, J lost 5 bases, and 9 bases stayed unmatched. This CDR3 has 14 amino acids. CDR3 residues: CATRRDRGRDEQYF. The CDR3 coding sequence is TGTGCCACCCGGAGGGACAGGGGGCGCGACGAGCAGTACTTC.